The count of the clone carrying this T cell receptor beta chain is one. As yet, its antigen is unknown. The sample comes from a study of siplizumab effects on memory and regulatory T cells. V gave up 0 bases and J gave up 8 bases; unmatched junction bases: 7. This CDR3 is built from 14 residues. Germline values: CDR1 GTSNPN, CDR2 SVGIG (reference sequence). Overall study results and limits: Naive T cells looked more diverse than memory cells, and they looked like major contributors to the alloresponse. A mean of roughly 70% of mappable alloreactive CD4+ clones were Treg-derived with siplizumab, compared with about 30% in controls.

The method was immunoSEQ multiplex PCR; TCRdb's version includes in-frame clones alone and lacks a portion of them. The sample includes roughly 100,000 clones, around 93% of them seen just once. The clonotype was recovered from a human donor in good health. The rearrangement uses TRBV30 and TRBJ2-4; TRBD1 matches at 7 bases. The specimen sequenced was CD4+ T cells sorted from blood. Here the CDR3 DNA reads TGTGCCTGGAGTGTTGGACAGGTCGGGGACATTCAGTACTTC. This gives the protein CAWSVGQVGDIQYF.